A single sample gave rise to the 3 T cell receptor beta chains below, sequenced in a study of blood T cell repertoires in COVID-19. The assay was immunoSEQ multiplex PCR, and TCRdb's table has in-frame clones only and misses some. The sample consists of tens of thousands of clones, 84% of them appearing once. The specimen was peripheral blood. These TCRs come from a man in his sixties or seventies with active COVID-19.

The chain couples TRBV5-4 to TRBJ2-7; D not resolved. Per germline, CDR1 SGHNT and CDR2 YYREEE (reference sequence). V was cut by 0 bases and J by 0 bases, with 4 bases left in between. There are 13 residues in the CDR3. Here the CDR3 reads CASSLAGSYEQYF. The CDR3 nucleotides are TGTGCCAGCAGCTTGGCCGGCTCCTACGAGCAGTACTTC. The whole variable domain, filled in from reference TRBV5-4 and TRBJ2-7, reads ETGVTQSPTHLIKTRGQQVTLRCSSQSGHNTVSWYQQALGQGPQFIFQYYREEENGRGNFPPRFSGLQFPNYSSELNVNALELDDSALYLCASSLAGSYEQYFGPGTRLTVT.

In its sample, this clone ranks as medium-sized (0.01 to 0.1%). The chain employs TRBV7-3 and TRBJ2-2, with no clear D. CDR3 length equals 15 residues. Trimming cost V 0 bases and J 0 bases, with 5 bases left between them. In germline, CDR1 is SGHTA, CDR2 FQGTGA. CDR3 DNA: TGTGCCAGCAGCTTAACTTCCTCGAACACCGGGGAGCTGTTTTTT. Protein product: CASSLTSSNTGELFF.

The rearrangement joins TRBV24-1 to TRBJ2-3, with 7 bases aligning to TRBD2. The CDR3 runs 15 residues. Germline CDR1 KGHDR, CDR2 SFDVKD. J was trimmed by 0 bases and V by 5 bases; bases with no gene match: 4. The CDR3 DNA sequence: TGTGCCACCAGTGTCGGTAGCGGGAGCACAGATACGCAGTATTTT. This translates into CATSVGSGSTDTQYF.